This T cell receptor (beta chain) was sequenced in a study of CD8 T cells in ankylosing spondylitis. The ends were cut back, 5 bases at V and 10 bases at J, with 17 bases in the middle. Germline CDR1 PRHDT, CDR2 FYEKMQ (reference sequence). The CDR3 length is 13 residues. TCRdb re-called the 5' RACE reads through MiXCR, storing one row per CDR3 protein. The sample lists fewer than 750,000 distinct CDR3 sequences, roughly 19% seen once, with about 19% in the top ten. Note on this clonotype: Antigen unknown.

Findings of the study overall: The clones that were linked to disease were reported to be significantly enriched in matched synovial fluid samples from ankylosing spondylitis patients. Ankylosing spondylitis blood appeared to be characterized by a TCR beta motif of about 8 highly homologous variants. Disease-linked clones were found to be CD8+ and relatively rare in peripheral blood. Existing reports had already noted some motif variants in reactive arthritis synovial fluid and blood.

The source material was blood, either unsorted or a sorted T cell fraction (not recorded which). The receptor's source is a male donor with ankylosing spondylitis. The chain carries TRBV13 and TRBJ1-1; no firm D call. The chain's CDR3 is CASSPTLLSGAFF. The CDR3 DNA sequence: TGTGCCAGCAGCCCGACCTTGCTTAGTGGAGCTTTCTTT.